The clone carrying this T cell receptor (beta chain) showed up just a few times. The data derive from a study of blood T cell repertoires in COVID-19. About the research overall: T cells, B-cell-depleted T cells, or PBMCs provided the cDNA or gDNA that served as material.

The CDR3 is 14 amino acids. V shed 7 bases and J 8 bases; nucleotides not matched to a gene: 6. CDR1 is MNHEY and CDR2 is SVGAGI in the germline V gene. As processed by the authors: Cell counts per sample came from amplifying reference gene primers. TCRdb keeps only in-frame clones here, not all; method: immunoSEQ multiplex PCR. V, J and clone size are taken as reported in that table, and D and trimming were inferred from the DNA itself. The table includes about 66,000 clones, around 80% detected once. This rearrangement joins TRBV6-5 to TRBJ1-6; 9 bases align to TRBD1. Input material: peripheral blood. The clonotype originates from a human donor in a cohort sampled during active COVID-19. The CDR3 sequence is CASTTDRGYSPLHF. Here the CDR3 DNA reads TGTGCCAGCACTACGGACAGGGGTTATTCACCCCTCCACTTT.